This TCR beta chain was observed in a study of blood T cell repertoires in COVID-19. The overall study: There were acute and convalescent COVID-19 samples, and they came from the United States, Italy and Spain.

As originally analysed: Amplifying reference gene primers gave estimates of nucleated cell counts. The table came from immunoSEQ multiplex PCR; TCRdb's copy has only in-frame clones and leaves some out. The V and J calls and clone size are taken from that table; D and trimming were inferred from the DNA. The sample gives a few hundred thousand clones, about nine tenths of which show up once; less than 0.95% is in the top ten. CDR3 length: 17 residues. The V end was cut by 1 base, the J end by 0 bases, with 16 bases between. Per the germline V gene, CDR1 is GTSNPN and CDR2 is SVGIG (reference sequence).

This receptor was obtained from a woman in her forties who had recovered from COVID-19. The specimen was peripheral blood. V gene TRBV30 combines with J gene TRBJ2-1; D is unresolved. CDR3 coding DNA: TGTGCCTGGAGTGCTTCGAAGACAAAACTCTCCTACAATGAGCAGTTCTTC. This encodes CAWSASKTKLSYNEQFF.